Included here is one T cell receptor (beta chain) sequence, with context. Its recognized antigen is unknown. No quality values exist for individual bases; no much larger clone is one base distant. CDR1 and CDR2 are drawn from the germline V gene (reference sequence): MNHEY, SMNVEV. The CDR3 runs 13 residues from the cysteine to the phenylalanine. The sequence is cut down to CDR3 DNA, 39 bases in frame from base 1. Trimming at the junction amounts to 0 bases on V and 7 bases on J, and the germline ends lie 9 bases apart. These data are taken from a study of control samples from healthy donors and cancer patients (dated by TCRdb to 2020 to 2021). The receptor library was made with the immunoSEQ multiplex PCR assay. The table comes from immuneACCESS by way of TCRdb, which keeps in-frame sequences with V and J called. Part of the clones is missing from these tables; in studies checked, under half for an unresolved V gene and the rest for unknown reasons. Counted in this sample were more than 20,000 clones; more than 70% of them appeared once. 35% to 40% of the sample comes from the top ten.

The TCR originated in a man in his sixties with head and neck cancer. The chain employs TRBV27 and TRBJ1-1, with the D gene uncertain. The sample consisted of PBMCs. The bases are TGTGCCAGCAGTTTATCTGAGGGAGATGAAGCTTTCTTT. Its amino acids are CASSLSEGDEAFF.